What follows are 12 T cell receptor beta chains derived from one specimen sequenced in a study of metastatic and nonmetastatic thyroid tumors. TCRdb re-called clones from the PCR reads using MiXCR. The data show around 21,000 clones, with roughly 18% seen just once and under 25% held by the top ten. No treatment had been given to any patient before thyroid surgery. The source material was blood. The receptors originated from a male donor with papillary thyroid cancer or a benign thyroid nodule (not recorded which). Some clones in this sample may be carry-over from other donors' samples.

This clone came up many times. The rearrangement uses TRBV7-3 and TRBJ2-3; D is ambiguous. CDR3 length equals 14 residues. Germline CDR1 SGHTA, CDR2 FQGTGA. V was trimmed by 2 bases and J by 0 bases, leaving 6 bases between them. CDR3: CASSLDGSTDTQYF. The CDR3 DNA reads as TGTGCCAGCAGCTTAGACGGGAGCACAGATACGCAGTATTTT.

The sample holds a few counts of this clone. This rearrangement joins TRBV19 to TRBJ1-1; no clear D. The CDR3 totals 13 residues. The V end was cut by 3 bases, the J end by 1 base, with 6 bases between. CDR1 is LNHDA and CDR2 is SQIVND in the germline V gene (reference sequence). CDR3 DNA: TGTGCCAGTAGTATTTGGGGGAACACTGAAGCTTTCTTT. Protein sequence: CASSIWGNTEAFF.

The V gene is TRBV27, the J gene TRBJ2-7; possibly TRBD2 for D (6 bases). V dropped 3 bases and J dropped 5 bases, with 14 bases sitting between them. The CDR3 runs to 14 residues. Germline CDR1 reads MNHEY; CDR2 reads SMNVEV (reference sequence). Written as DNA, the CDR3 is TGTGCCAGCAGTTTTCGAGGGACTCTCCACGAGCAGTACTTC. Its protein is CASSFRGTLHEQYF.

There are many counts of this clone. One base away lies a much larger clone, so this may be a sequencing read error. This chain joins TRBV28 and TRBJ2-7; D may be TRBD1 (6 bases). The germline V gene has CDR1 MDHEN and CDR2 SYDVKM. The CDR3 spans 12 residues. V lost 3 bases and J lost 6, with 9 bases in between. The CDR3 DNA is TGTGCCAGCAGTTTGGGGGCAGGCGAGCAGTACTTC. Protein sequence: CASSLGAGEQYF.

The chain combines TRBV4-1 with TRBJ2-7, with 9 bases fitting TRBD2. This CDR3 has 18 residues. Germline V gives CDR1 MGHRA, CDR2 YSYEKL. V lost 5 bases to trimming and J lost 6 bases; unmatched junction nucleotides: 20. CDR3 residues: CASSRPGPTSGRLSEQYF. The CDR3 bases are TGCGCCAGCAGCAGACCCGGCCCGACTAGCGGTAGACTCAGCGAGCAGTACTTC.

The table lists this clone with many counts. This chain uses TRBV19 with TRBJ1-3; D unresolved. The V end lost 6 bases, the J end lost 0 bases, and 12 bases lay between the germline ends. This CDR3 spans 15 amino acids. Per germline, CDR1 LNHDA and CDR2 SQIVND (reference sequence). The CDR3 DNA is TGTGCCAGTAGCCCTCGCGGAGTCTCTGGAAACACCATATATTTT. It is translated as CASSPRGVSGNTIYF.

Only a few counts were recorded for this clone. The chain is built from TRBV6-1 and TRBJ2-1; 10 bases line up with TRBD2. Germline V gene sequence: CDR1 MNHNS, CDR2 SASEGT. V shed 7 bases, J shed 8 bases, and the junction held 11 bases outside the gene matches. This CDR3 has 15 amino acids. This CDR3 is CASIRSSGSLDEQFF. The DNA for the CDR3 is TGTGCCAGCATAAGGTCTAGCGGGAGTCTCGATGAGCAGTTCTTC.

The chain has TRBV19 and TRBJ1-1; tentatively, D is TRBD1 (6 bases). The ends were cut back, 4 bases at V and 0 bases at J, with 18 bases in the middle. The V gene's germline CDR1 is LNHDA and CDR2 SQIVND (reference sequence). The CDR3 totals 17 residues. CDR3 sequence (DNA): TGTGCCAGTAGTACATCGTCAGGGGCCGCAATGAACACTGAAGCTTTCTTT. Translation: CASSTSSGAAMNTEAFF.

By share of the sample, this clone is medium-sized. The chain couples TRBV30 to TRBJ2-7; D not certain. V was trimmed by 4 bases and J by 0 bases, leaving 16 bases between them. The CDR3 has 15 amino acids. Germline V lookup: CDR1 GTSNPN, CDR2 SVGIG (reference sequence). Written as DNA, the CDR3 is TGTGCCTGGACCCTATCCGCAGACACCTCCTACGAGCAGTACTTC. This encodes CAWTLSADTSYEQYF.

This clone showed up just a few times. The chain joins TRBV11-2 to TRBJ1-4; 7 nucleotides agree with TRBD1. This CDR3 comprises 16 residues. CDR1 SGHAT and CDR2 FQNNGV come from the germline V gene. V trimming: 1 base; J trimming: 2 bases; junction bases outside the gene matches: 4. The CDR3 region is CASSLGQGVTNEKLFF. The CDR3 nucleotides are TGTGCCAGCAGCTTAGGACAGGGTGTCACTAATGAAAAACTGTTTTTT.

This clone qualifies as medium-sized. The DNA for the CDR3 is TGTGCCAGCAGCGTACCGCGTACCTACGAGCAGTACTTC. As protein: CASSVPRTYEQYF. V and J are TRBV6-1 and TRBJ2-7; D gene ambiguous. With 6 bases removed from V and 2 bases from J, the gap between germline ends came to 11 bases. The CDR3 extends over 13 amino acids. Germline loops: CDR1 MNHNS, CDR2 SASEGT.

This clone was seen ten or more times. This chain connects TRBV11-1 to TRBJ2-7; D possibly matches TRBD1 or TRBD2 (5 bases each). V lost 1 base to trimming and J lost 2 bases, with 9 bases between them. Germline values: CDR1 SGHAT, CDR2 FQDESV (reference sequence). This CDR3 comprises 14 residues. As DNA, the CDR3 is TGTGCCAGCAGCTTAGTTCCGGGACCCTACGAGCAGTACTTC. It yields the protein CASSLVPGPYEQYF.